This is a list of T cell receptor beta chains from one sample in a study of Tregs in tolerant kidney transplant recipients. Generated by immunoSEQ multiplex PCR, the TCRdb table keeps only in-frame clones and is missing some. The data contain some 240,000 clones, 80% to 85% of them singletons. Sequenced: CD4+ T cells from blood. The receptors were gathered from a human donor in good health. The CDR3 runs from the conserved cysteine through the conserved F or W. A D gene is named only where the DNA matches it firmly. Only part of the rows carry a size: once, few, many, or a class if the clone is expanded.

j_call: TRBJ1-2
v_call: TRBV27
clone_size: -
d_call: -
cdr3_nt: TGTGCCAGCAGTATAATCCAGGGGTCTGGCTACACCTTC
cdr3_aa: CASSIIQGSGYTF

j_call: TRBJ2-7
v_call: TRBV15
clone_size: -
d_call: -
cdr3_nt: TGTGCCACCAGCAGAGGCGGGGACGAGCAGTACTTC
cdr3_aa: CATSRGGDEQYF

j_call: TRBJ1-5
v_call: TRBV27
clone_size: few
d_call: -
cdr3_nt: TGTGCCAGCAGTTTATCGGCCCCAGGAGGGAATCAGCCCCAGCATTTT
cdr3_aa: CASSLSAPGGNQPQHF

j_call: TRBJ1-1
v_call: TRBV6-6
clone_size: -
d_call: -
cdr3_nt: TGTGCCAGCAGCACGATCGAGAACACTGAAGCTTTCTTT
cdr3_aa: CASSTIENTEAFF

j_call: TRBJ2-6
v_call: TRBV2
clone_size: -
d_call: -
cdr3_nt: TGTGCCAGCAGCGCCCAGGGCTCTGGGGCCAACGTCCTGACTTTC
cdr3_aa: CASSAQGSGANVLTF

j_call: TRBJ2-2
v_call: TRBV15
clone_size: -
d_call: -
cdr3_nt: TGTGCCACCAGCAGCCCTTCGGACACCGGGGAGCTGTTTTTT
cdr3_aa: CATSSPSDTGELFF

j_call: TRBJ2-3
v_call: TRBV5-1
clone_size: -
d_call: TRBD1
cdr3_nt: TGCGCCAGCAGCTTAGTCGTACAGGGGGATCAGTATTTT
cdr3_aa: CASSLVVQGDQYF

j_call: TRBJ2-7
v_call: TRBV7-8
clone_size: -
d_call: TRBD2
cdr3_nt: TGTGCCAGCAGCGCCGGGACTAGCGGCTACGAGCAGTACTTC
cdr3_aa: CASSAGTSGYEQYF

j_call: TRBJ2-2
v_call: TRBV27
clone_size: -
d_call: TRBD1
cdr3_nt: TGTGCCAGCAGCCGAGACAGGGAAGGGGAGCTGTTTTTT
cdr3_aa: CASSRDREGELFF

j_call: TRBJ1-3
v_call: TRBV30
clone_size: -
d_call: -
cdr3_nt: TGTGCCTGGAGTGTACGGGGGATCTCTGGAAACACCATATATTTT
cdr3_aa: CAWSVRGISGNTIYF

j_call: TRBJ1-5
v_call: TRBV10-3
clone_size: -
d_call: -
cdr3_nt: TGTGCCATCATCGGTGCGGGGGAATATAGCAATCAGCCCCAGCATTTT
cdr3_aa: CAIIGAGEYSNQPQHF

j_call: TRBJ2-5
v_call: TRBV5-4
clone_size: -
d_call: TRBD2
cdr3_nt: TGTGCCAGCAGCTTGGTGGCGGGACTAGCGGGGGAGACCCAGTACTTC
cdr3_aa: CASSLVAGLAGETQYF

j_call: TRBJ1-5
v_call: TRBV6-6
clone_size: -
d_call: -
cdr3_nt: TGTGCCAGCAGGGGGGGGGCGCGAAGCAATCAGCCCCAGCATTTT
cdr3_aa: CASRGGARSNQPQHF

j_call: TRBJ1-1
v_call: TRBV6-6
clone_size: -
d_call: -
cdr3_nt: TGTGCCACCCGGGGGATCGCCAGCATGAACACTGAAGCTTTCTTT
cdr3_aa: CATRGIASMNTEAFF

j_call: TRBJ1-1
v_call: TRBV6-1
clone_size: -
d_call: -
cdr3_nt: TGTGCCAGCAGTGGTCGACAGCGATCGAACACTGAAGCTTTCTTT
cdr3_aa: CASSGRQRSNTEAFF

j_call: TRBJ2-2
v_call: TRBV11-1
clone_size: -
d_call: -
cdr3_nt: TGTGCCAGCAGCCCGACAGGGAACACCGGGGAGCTGTTTTTT
cdr3_aa: CASSPTGNTGELFF

j_call: TRBJ2-1
v_call: TRBV2
clone_size: -
d_call: -
cdr3_nt: TGTGCCAGCAGTTCACAGCGGAATGAGCAGTTCTTC
cdr3_aa: CASSSQRNEQFF

j_call: TRBJ1-2
v_call: TRBV14
clone_size: -
d_call: -
cdr3_nt: TGTGCCAGCAGCCAGGGGACTTTCTATGGCTACACCTTC
cdr3_aa: CASSQGTFYGYTF

j_call: TRBJ2-7
v_call: TRBV2
clone_size: -
d_call: -
cdr3_nt: TGTGCCAGCATGGGAGTAGGGGAGCAGTACTTC
cdr3_aa: CASMGVGEQYF

j_call: TRBJ2-2
v_call: TRBV7-9
clone_size: -
d_call: -
cdr3_nt: TGTGCCAGCAGCTTGCAGGGGTCAACCGGGGAGCTGTTTTTT
cdr3_aa: CASSLQGSTGELFF

j_call: TRBJ2-5
v_call: TRBV5-1
clone_size: few
d_call: TRBD2
cdr3_nt: TGCGCCAGCAGTTTTGGGGCTAGCGGGAGGAACCAAGAGACCCAGTACTTC
cdr3_aa: CASSFGASGRNQETQYF

j_call: TRBJ1-5
v_call: TRBV15
clone_size: -
d_call: -
cdr3_nt: TGTGCCACCAGCAGAGGGGGAGTCGTCGATAGCAATCAGCCCCAGCATTTT
cdr3_aa: CATSRGGVVDSNQPQHF

j_call: TRBJ2-3
v_call: TRBV5-4
clone_size: -
d_call: -
cdr3_nt: TGTGCCAGCAGCTTGTGGGGGAGCCGCACAGATACGCAGTATTTT
cdr3_aa: CASSLWGSRTDTQYF

j_call: TRBJ1-1
v_call: TRBV6-1
clone_size: -
d_call: TRBD1
cdr3_nt: TGTGCCAGCAGTGATCGACGGTGGGACAGGGGAACTGAAGCTTTCTTT
cdr3_aa: CASSDRRWDRGTEAFF

j_call: TRBJ2-4
v_call: TRBV5-6
clone_size: -
d_call: -
cdr3_nt: TGTGCCAGCAGCTTGGTGGGACTCCTGGCCAAAAACATTCAGTACTTC
cdr3_aa: CASSLVGLLAKNIQYF

j_call: TRBJ2-3
v_call: TRBV6-6
clone_size: -
d_call: -
cdr3_nt: TGTGCCACCCTACTCCTCGTTGGTGGCACAGATACGCAGTATTTT
cdr3_aa: CATLLLVGGTDTQYF

j_call: TRBJ1-2
v_call: TRBV5-1
clone_size: few
d_call: TRBD1
cdr3_nt: TGCGCCAGCAGCTTGGTACAGGGGGCCTCCGGCTACACCTTC
cdr3_aa: CASSLVQGASGYTF

j_call: TRBJ1-1
v_call: TRBV18
clone_size: -
d_call: -
cdr3_nt: TGTGCCAGCTCACCATATAGTCTGAACACTGAAGCTTTCTTT
cdr3_aa: CASSPYSLNTEAFF

j_call: TRBJ2-5
v_call: TRBV14
clone_size: -
d_call: -
cdr3_nt: TGTGCCAGCAGCCAAGATCGAGCCCCCCAAGAGACCCAGTACTTC
cdr3_aa: CASSQDRAPQETQYF

j_call: TRBJ1-2
v_call: TRBV10-3
clone_size: -
d_call: TRBD1
cdr3_nt: TGTGCCATCAGTGAGTCTCCCGGGACAGGTCCTAACTATGGCTACACCTTC
cdr3_aa: CAISESPGTGPNYGYTF

j_call: TRBJ2-5
v_call: TRBV5-1
clone_size: once
d_call: TRBD2
cdr3_nt: TGCGCCAGCAGCTTGACGACTAGCGGGAGCCCCGGGGAGACCCAGTACTTC
cdr3_aa: CASSLTTSGSPGETQYF

j_call: TRBJ2-7
v_call: TRBV2
clone_size: -
d_call: -
cdr3_nt: TGTGCCAGCAGTGAAGCGCAAGGGTACGAGCAGTACTTC
cdr3_aa: CASSEAQGYEQYF

j_call: TRBJ2-7
v_call: TRBV2
clone_size: -
d_call: -
cdr3_nt: TGTGCCAGCAGTTCCATCCCCATCGGGGGTGGGAGGGAGCAGTACTTC
cdr3_aa: CASSSIPIGGGREQYF

j_call: TRBJ1-2
v_call: TRBV11-2
clone_size: -
d_call: TRBD1
cdr3_nt: TGTGCCAGCAGCTTAAGGCCGACAGGGTATACCTATGGCTACACCTTC
cdr3_aa: CASSLRPTGYTYGYTF

j_call: TRBJ2-5
v_call: TRBV23-1
clone_size: -
d_call: TRBD2
cdr3_nt: TGCGCCAGCATCCCGAGGACTAGCGGGGAGGGTATTGAGACCCAGTACTTC
cdr3_aa: CASIPRTSGEGIETQYF

j_call: TRBJ1-5
v_call: TRBV7-9
clone_size: -
d_call: -
cdr3_nt: TGTGCCAGCAGCTTAGCGGAGGGGGTTGGGCAGCATTTT
cdr3_aa: CASSLAEGVGQHF

j_call: TRBJ1-2
v_call: TRBV28
clone_size: -
d_call: -
cdr3_nt: TGTGCCAGCAGTCCCCGTGGGGAGGGAGGCTATGGCTACACCTTC
cdr3_aa: CASSPRGEGGYGYTF

j_call: TRBJ2-5
v_call: TRBV11-2
clone_size: -
d_call: TRBD2
cdr3_nt: TGTGCCAGCAGCTACAGACTAGCGGGGGTCGAGACCCAGTACTTC
cdr3_aa: CASSYRLAGVETQYF

j_call: TRBJ2-2
v_call: TRBV19
clone_size: once
d_call: -
cdr3_nt: TGTGCCAGTAGCACCAACCCGGGGGTTACCGGGGAGCTGTTTTTT
cdr3_aa: CASSTNPGVTGELFF

j_call: TRBJ2-5
v_call: TRBV29-1
clone_size: -
d_call: -
cdr3_nt: TGCAGCGTTGAGAGGGGCGGAGAGACCCAGTACTTC
cdr3_aa: CSVERGGETQYF

j_call: TRBJ2-1
v_call: TRBV5-1
clone_size: -
d_call: TRBD2
cdr3_nt: TGCGCCAGCAGCTTGGGGACTAGCGGATACAATGAGCAGTTCTTC
cdr3_aa: CASSLGTSGYNEQFF

j_call: TRBJ2-5
v_call: TRBV2
clone_size: -
d_call: -
cdr3_nt: TGTGCCAGCACCCAAACCAGGGGTGTAGGGCAAGAGACCCAGTACTTC
cdr3_aa: CASTQTRGVGQETQYF

j_call: TRBJ2-7
v_call: TRBV6-1
clone_size: -
d_call: -
cdr3_nt: TGTGCCAGCAGGGGACTTCACTACGAGCAGTACTTC
cdr3_aa: CASRGLHYEQYF